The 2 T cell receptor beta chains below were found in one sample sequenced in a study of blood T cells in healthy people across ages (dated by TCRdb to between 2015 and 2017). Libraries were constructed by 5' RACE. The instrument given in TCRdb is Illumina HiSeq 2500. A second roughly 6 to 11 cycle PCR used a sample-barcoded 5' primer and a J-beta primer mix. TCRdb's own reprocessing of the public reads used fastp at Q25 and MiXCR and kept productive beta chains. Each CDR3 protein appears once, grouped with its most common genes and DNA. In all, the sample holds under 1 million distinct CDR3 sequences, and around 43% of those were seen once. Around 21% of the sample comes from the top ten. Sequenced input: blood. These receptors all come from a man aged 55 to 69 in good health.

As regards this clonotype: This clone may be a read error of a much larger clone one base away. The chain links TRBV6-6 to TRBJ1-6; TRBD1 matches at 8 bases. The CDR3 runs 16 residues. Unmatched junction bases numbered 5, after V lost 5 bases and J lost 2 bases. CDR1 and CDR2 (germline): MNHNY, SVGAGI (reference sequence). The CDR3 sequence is CASSGTGLPYNSPLHF. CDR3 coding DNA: TGTGCCAGCAGTGGGACAGGCCTCCCCTATAATTCACCCCTCCACTTT.

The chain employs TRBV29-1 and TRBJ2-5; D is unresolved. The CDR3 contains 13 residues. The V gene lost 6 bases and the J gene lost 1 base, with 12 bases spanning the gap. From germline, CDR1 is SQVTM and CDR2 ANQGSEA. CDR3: CSVSPVTQETQYF. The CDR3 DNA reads TGCAGCGTGTCGCCGGTCACCCAAGAGACCCAGTACTTC. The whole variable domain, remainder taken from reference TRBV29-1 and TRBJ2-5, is SAVISQKPSRDICQRGTSLTIQCQVDSQVTMMFWYRQQPGQSLTLIATANQGSEATYESGFVIDKFPISRPNLTFSTLTVSNMSPEDSSIYLCSVSPVTQETQYFGPGTRLLVL.